Listed here is a single T cell receptor (beta chain). Antigen unknown. These data come from a study of PD-1 blockade in classical Hodgkin lymphoma. The study, taken as a whole, reports: Repertoires differed for reasons still undefined, possibly disease activity or prior therapy. Relative to healthy donors, newly diagnosed patients reportedly had lower baseline TCR diversity, which was reported as lower still in relapsed/refractory patients.

Clones were read by immunoSEQ multiplex PCR, and TCRdb kept only the in-frame ones, dropping some. The table shows tens of thousands of clones, with about nine tenths occurring only once. The CDR3 is 15 amino acids. CDR1 and CDR2 from the germline V gene are SGHDT and YYEEEE. J lost 2 bases, V lost 1 base, and 1 base had no gene match. Time point meaning: newly diagnosed, previously untreated cHL patient sample. Sequenced: peripheral blood mononuclear cells (PBMCs). The sequence came from a human donor with classical Hodgkin lymphoma. The genes are TRBV5-6 and TRBJ2-1, with 9 nucleotides matching TRBD1. The DNA of the CDR3 is TGTGCCAGCAGCTTGCGGGACAGGGCCTACAATGAGCAGTTCTTC. This translates into CASSLRDRAYNEQFF.